Given below is one TCR beta chain in context. Its antigen is as yet unknown. The sample is drawn from a study of post-analysis software for immune sequencing data. Study as a whole: Recorded disease courses covered relapsing-remitting, secondary progressive and progressive-relapsing multiple sclerosis. Some patients had no subtype annotation.

Study-wide findings and caveats: Significantly decreased normalized Chao1 diversity was recorded for multiple sclerosis patients relative to controls.

Unique-molecular-identifier-tagged TCR beta cDNA libraries were used. MiXCR, applied by TCRdb to the PCR reads, yields one record per CDR3 protein. Counted here are roughly 650,000 distinct CDR3 sequences, over 45% occurring once; the ten biggest clones make up about 10%. The sequence was collected from a girl aged 2 to 9 with multiple sclerosis. What was sequenced was blood.

The CDR3 reads CASSLLGFRPYNSPLHF. In DNA, the CDR3 is TGTGCCAGCAGCTTATTAGGTTTTAGGCCCTATAATTCACCCCTCCACTTT. The chain employs TRBV11-2 and TRBJ1-6; D is undetermined. Trimming pared 2 bases from V and 2 bases from J, leaving 13 bases between. This CDR3 is 17 amino acids long. In germline, CDR1 is SGHAT, CDR2 FQNNGV.